The rows below give T cell receptor beta chains drawn from one sample of a study of graft-versus-host responses after intestinal transplantation. The antigens these receptors bind are not known. Profiled with immunoSEQ multiplex PCR; TCRdb holds only in-frame clones, not every one. The profile shows under 130,000 clones, roughly 93% of them singletons. This specimen consisted of unstimulated CD8+ T cells sorted from spleen or lymph node cells, obtained before intestinal transplant. All receptors come from a human donor who received an intestinal transplant. The CDR3 runs from the conserved cysteine through the conserved F or W. A D gene is named only where the DNA matches it firmly. Only part of the rows carry a size: once, few, many, or a class if the clone is expanded.

J: TRBJ2-1
V: TRBV19
size: NA
D: NA
CDR3: CASSKPGLYNEQFF
DNA: TGTGCCAGTAGTAAGCCGGGGTTATACAATGAGCAGTTCTTC

J: TRBJ1-3
V: TRBV4-1
size: NA
D: NA
CDR3: CASSQDMGGYENTIYF
DNA: TGCGCCAGCAGCCAAGATATGGGGGGGTATGAAAACACCATATATTTT

J: TRBJ2-3
V: TRBV5-6
size: few
D: TRBD1
CDR3: CASSLLQGDLTDTQYF
DNA: TGTGCCAGCAGCTTGCTCCAGGGGGACCTCACAGATACGCAGTATTTT

J: TRBJ2-3
V: TRBV27
size: NA
D: NA
CDR3: CASSLSGVRTDTQYF
DNA: TGTGCCAGCAGTTTATCGGGGGTGCGCACAGATACGCAGTATTTT

J: TRBJ2-1
V: TRBV27
size: NA
D: TRBD2
CDR3: CASSFERGGREEQFF
DNA: TGTGCCAGCAGTTTCGAGCGGGGGGGCAGAGAGGAGCAGTTCTTC

J: TRBJ1-2
V: TRBV13
size: once
D: TRBD1
CDR3: CASSLIQGMDYGYTF
DNA: TGTGCCAGCAGCCTTATACAGGGGATGGACTATGGCTACACCTTC

J: TRBJ2-1
V: TRBV9
size: NA
D: NA
CDR3: CASSVELSSNGQFF
DNA: TGTGCCAGCAGCGTAGAACTATCGTCCAATGGGCAGTTCTTC

J: TRBJ1-2
V: TRBV7-8
size: NA
D: NA
CDR3: CASSLGRQVGYTF
DNA: TGTGCCAGCAGCTTAGGAAGACAGGTTGGCTACACCTTC

J: TRBJ2-7
V: TRBV27
size: NA
D: NA
CDR3: CASSLSQGFSYEQYF
DNA: TGTGCCAGCAGTTTATCGCAGGGGTTCTCCTACGAGCAGTACTTC

J: TRBJ1-4
V: TRBV30
size: NA
D: TRBD1
CDR3: CAWSATGDVEEKLFF
DNA: TGTGCCTGGAGTGCGACAGGGGATGTGGAGGAAAAACTGTTTTTT

J: TRBJ1-1
V: TRBV11-3
size: NA
D: TRBD1
CDR3: CASLGQTNTEAFF
DNA: TGTGCCAGCCTGGGACAGACGAACACTGAAGCTTTCTTT

J: TRBJ1-6
V: TRBV18
size: NA
D: TRBD1
CDR3: CASSGQGALRSYNSPLHF
DNA: TGTGCCAGCTCAGGCCAGGGGGCCCTTAGGTCCTATAATTCACCCCTCCACTTT

J: TRBJ1-1
V: TRBV27
size: NA
D: NA
CDR3: CASSLGPGTEAFF
DNA: TGTGCCAGCAGTTTGGGCCCAGGGACTGAAGCTTTCTTT

J: TRBJ2-5
V: TRBV11-3
size: NA
D: TRBD2
CDR3: CASSSTLAAQETQYF
DNA: TGTGCCAGCAGCTCAACACTAGCGGCCCAAGAGACCCAGTACTTC

J: TRBJ2-7
V: TRBV6-4
size: NA
D: NA
CDR3: CASIEDLGEQYF
DNA: TGTGCCAGCATTGAAGACCTAGGCGAGCAGTACTTC

J: TRBJ2-1
V: TRBV7-9
size: NA
D: TRBD2
CDR3: CASSSTIIAGGNNEQFF
DNA: TGTGCCAGCAGCTCCACAATAATAGCGGGGGGTAACAATGAGCAGTTCTTC

J: TRBJ2-3
V: TRBV7-7
size: NA
D: NA
CDR3: CASSFGGGSTDTQYF
DNA: TGTGCCAGCAGCTTCGGGGGCGGGAGCACAGATACGCAGTATTTT